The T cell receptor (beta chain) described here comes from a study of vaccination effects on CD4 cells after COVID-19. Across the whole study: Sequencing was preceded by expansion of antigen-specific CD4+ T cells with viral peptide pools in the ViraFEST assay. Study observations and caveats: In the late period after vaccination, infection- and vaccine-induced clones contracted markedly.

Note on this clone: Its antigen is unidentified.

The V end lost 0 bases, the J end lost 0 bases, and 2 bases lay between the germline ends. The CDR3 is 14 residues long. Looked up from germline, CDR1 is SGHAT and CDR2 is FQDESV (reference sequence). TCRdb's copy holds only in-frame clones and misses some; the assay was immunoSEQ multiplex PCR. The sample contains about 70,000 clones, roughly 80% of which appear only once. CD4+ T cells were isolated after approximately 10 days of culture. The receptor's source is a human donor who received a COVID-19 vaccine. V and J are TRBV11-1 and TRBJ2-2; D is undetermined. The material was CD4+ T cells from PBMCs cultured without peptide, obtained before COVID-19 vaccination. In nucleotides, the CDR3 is TGTGCCAGCAGCTTAGCGGCGAACACCGGGGAGCTGTTTTTT. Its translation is CASSLAANTGELFF.